Sequencing of this T cell receptor (beta chain) was carried out in a study of TIL therapy for anti-PD-1-resistant metastatic lung cancer. Background on the study: Progressing patients received lymphodepletion, expanded TIL infusion and IL-2. Tumors had a median PD-L1 proportion score of roughly 5.7%.

Time point denoted: pre-treatment sample, taken before nivolumab and TIL therapy. Adults with stage 4 NSCLC were enrolled in a phase I trial. The immunoSEQ assay was v3. Libraries were prepared by immunoSEQ multiplex PCR; TCRdb keeps only in-frame clonotypes and omits some of them. The table has just under 60,000 clones, around 68% seen once; the top ten hold 6% to 7%. With 1 base removed from V and 4 bases from J, the gap between germline ends came to 12 bases. Looked up from germline, CDR1 is SGHDN and CDR2 is FVKESK. This CDR3 is 15 amino acids long. This rearrangement joins TRBV14 to TRBJ2-3; D is unclear. The sample consisted of blood, taken at baseline. This TCR came from a person between 25 and 79 years old with non-small cell lung cancer. This CDR3 reads CASSQGPGAPDTQYF. In DNA, the CDR3 is TGTGCCAGCAGCCAAGGCCCTGGCGCTCCAGATACGCAGTATTTT.